This is a list of T cell receptor beta chains from one sample in a study of blood T cell repertoires in COVID-19. Using immunoSEQ multiplex PCR, the repertoire was profiled, and TCRdb retains in-frame clones only, with some absent. Of approximately 150,000 clones listed, roughly 87% are singletons. Sequencing was carried out using peripheral blood. These receptors originate from an older woman who had recovered from COVID-19. CDR3s include the opening cysteine and the closing phenylalanine or tryptophan. A D gene is named only where the DNA matches it firmly. Clone size is not always given. Where it is, it says once, few, many or a class for expanded clones.

clone size	V gene	D gene	J gene	CDR3 protein	CDR3 DNA
-	TRBV6-1	-	TRBJ1-2	CASSEGGPNGYTF	TGTGCCAGCAGTGAAGGGGGCCCGAATGGCTACACCTTC
-	TRBV2	-	TRBJ1-4	CASSSIQGNEKLFF	TGTGCCAGCAGTTCGATACAGGGAAATGAAAAACTGTTTTTT
-	TRBV27	TRBD1	TRBJ1-2	CASRNPGQGFTF	TGTGCCAGCAGGAATCCCGGACAGGGCTTCACCTTC
-	TRBV11-2	-	TRBJ2-2	CASSWTDNGELFF	TGTGCCAGCAGCTGGACGGACAATGGGGAGCTGTTTTTT
-	TRBV28	-	TRBJ2-5	CASSFAGETQYF	TGTGCCAGCAGTTTTGCGGGGGAGACCCAGTACTTC
-	TRBV4-1	-	TRBJ1-6	CASSQENRNSPLHF	TGCGCCAGCAGCCAAGAGAACAGAAATTCACCCCTCCACTTT
once	TRBV28	-	TRBJ1-4	CASSRGVTTNEKLFF	TGTGCCAGCAGCCGCGGTGTTACGACTAATGAAAAACTGTTTTTT
-	TRBV5-6	-	TRBJ2-5	CASSSYGFQETQYF	TGTGCCAGCAGCAGTTACGGGTTTCAAGAGACCCAGTACTTC
-	TRBV6-1	-	TRBJ2-7	CASSEITYEQYF	TGTGCCAGCAGTGAAATAACCTACGAGCAGTACTTC
few	TRBV28	-	TRBJ1-2	CASSLPTGSNYGYTF	TGTGCCAGCAGTTTACCTACAGGGTCTAACTATGGCTACACCTTC
-	TRBV6-1	-	TRBJ1-1	CASSELRGYMNTEAFF	TGTGCCAGCAGTGAACTGCGGGGATACATGAACACTGAAGCTTTCTTT
-	TRBV5-4	TRBD1	TRBJ1-3	CASSLGTGALNTIYF	TGTGCCAGCAGCTTGGGGACAGGCGCTTTAAACACCATATATTTT
few	TRBV7-9	-	TRBJ2-6	CATSRGVLLKGANVLTF	TGTGCCACTTCGCGCGGGGTCTTGCTCAAAGGGGCCAACGTCCTGACTTTC
-	TRBV10-3	-	TRBJ2-3	CAITTTAIPDTQYF	TGTGCCATCACCACCACAGCTATTCCAGATACGCAGTATTTT
-	TRBV15	-	TRBJ2-1	CATSRGNREILNEQFF	TGTGCCACCAGCAGAGGGAACAGGGAGATACTCAATGAGCAGTTCTTC
-	TRBV4-2	-	TRBJ1-2	CASSQEVANYGYTF	TGTGCCAGCAGCCAAGAGGTAGCTAACTATGGCTACACCTTC
-	TRBV4-1	TRBD2	TRBJ2-7	CASSQSLAGGDYEQYF	TGCGCCAGCAGCCAATCTTTAGCGGGGGGTGACTACGAGCAGTACTTC
-	TRBV6-4	-	TRBJ2-2	CASSQGSNTGELFF	TGTGCCAGCAGCCAGGGCTCTAACACCGGGGAGCTGTTTTTT
-	TRBV19	TRBD1	TRBJ2-5	CASSKIWTGLETQYF	TGTGCCAGTAGTAAAATCTGGACAGGTTTAGAGACCCAGTACTTC
-	TRBV6-5	TRBD2	TRBJ2-3	CASRGDYLSTDTQYF	TGTGCCAGCAGGGGGGACTACCTGAGCACAGATACGCAGTATTTT
-	TRBV7-9	TRBD1	TRBJ1-2	CASSFGQGAIYGYTF	TGTGCCAGCAGCTTCGGACAGGGGGCTATCTATGGCTACACCTTC
once	TRBV7-8	-	TRBJ1-1	CASSSHRVGNTEAFF	TGTGCCAGCAGCTCACACAGGGTCGGGAACACTGAAGCTTTCTTT
-	TRBV29-1	TRBD1	TRBJ2-7	CSVGRDRGYEQYF	TGCAGCGTTGGCCGGGACAGGGGCTACGAGCAGTACTTC
-	TRBV5-1	TRBD1	TRBJ1-2	CASSPAGTGYGYTF	TGCGCCAGCAGCCCCGCCGGGACAGGCTATGGCTACACCTTC
-	TRBV9	-	TRBJ2-5	CASSVTGSNQETQYF	TGTGCCAGCAGCGTAACAGGCTCGAATCAAGAGACCCAGTACTTC
-	TRBV9	TRBD1	TRBJ1-4	CASSVSVGQGPNEKLFF	TGTGCCAGCAGCGTAAGTGTGGGACAGGGACCTAATGAAAAACTGTTTTTT
-	TRBV27	TRBD2	TRBJ2-1	CASSSLGAGAYNEQFF	TGTGCCAGCAGTTCCCTGGGAGCGGGGGCCTACAATGAGCAGTTCTTC
-	TRBV13	-	TRBJ1-5	CASSPRGILPQHF	TGTGCCAGCAGCCCGAGGGGGATTCTGCCCCAGCATTTT
once	TRBV27	-	TRBJ1-2	CASSLSGSPVYGYTF	TGTGCCAGCAGTTTATCCGGGTCCCCCGTCTATGGCTACACCTTC
-	TRBV30	-	TRBJ1-6	CARTRQVRQESSYNSPLHF	TGTGCCCGCACCAGGCAAGTAAGACAGGAGAGCTCCTATAATTCACCCCTCCACTTT
-	TRBV28	TRBD2	TRBJ2-7	CASRGGTTYEQYF	TGTGCCAGCAGGGGGGGGACTACCTACGAGCAGTACTTC
-	TRBV12-3/TRBV12-4	-	TRBJ1-2	CASSFFVFEGYTF	TGTGCCAGCAGTTTTTTTGTCTTTGAGGGCTACACCTTC
once	TRBV28	TRBD2	TRBJ2-1	CASSSGLAPYNEQFF	TGTGCCAGCAGTTCGGGACTAGCGCCTTACAATGAGCAGTTCTTC
-	TRBV29-1	TRBD1	TRBJ2-3	CSVGTGFGDTQYF	TGCAGCGTCGGGACAGGGTTTGGAGATACGCAGTATTTT
-	TRBV9	TRBD1	TRBJ2-7	CASSTRDREYEQYF	TGTGCCAGCAGCACACGGGACAGGGAGTACGAGCAGTACTTC
-	TRBV19	TRBD1	TRBJ2-4	CASSIAPGRGLAKNIQYF	TGTGCCAGTAGTATAGCCCCCGGCAGGGGGCTAGCCAAAAACATTCAGTACTTC
many	TRBV4-1	TRBD1	TRBJ2-7	CASSQVVGQGSYEQYF	TGCGCCAGCAGCCAAGTCGTCGGACAGGGGTCCTACGAGCAGTACTTC
-	TRBV6-5	TRBD2	TRBJ2-1	CACTGGSYNEQFF	TGTGCCTGCACGGGGGGGTCCTACAATGAGCAGTTCTTC
once	TRBV11-1	-	TRBJ1-5	CASSAGTYQPQHF	TGTGCCAGCAGCGCCGGGACATATCAGCCCCAGCATTTT
-	TRBV6-5	-	TRBJ1-4	CASSYGTQYEKLFF	TGTGCCAGCAGTTACGGGACACAATATGAAAAACTGTTTTTT
-	TRBV5-1	-	TRBJ2-5	CASSLVAVTNWETQYF	TGCGCCAGCAGCTTGGTAGCAGTTACAAACTGGGAGACCCAGTACTTC